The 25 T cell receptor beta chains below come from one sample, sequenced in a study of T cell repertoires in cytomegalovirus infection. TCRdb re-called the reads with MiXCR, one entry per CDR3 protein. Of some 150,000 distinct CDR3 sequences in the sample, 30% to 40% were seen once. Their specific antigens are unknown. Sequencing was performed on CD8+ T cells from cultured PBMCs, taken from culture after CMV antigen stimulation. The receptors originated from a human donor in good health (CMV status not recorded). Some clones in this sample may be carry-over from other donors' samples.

CDR3 nucleotide sequence: TGTGCCAGCAGCGAGGACAGGGGGCAATACGAGCAGTACTTC. This translates into CASSEDRGQYEQYF. The chain recombines TRBV7-9 with TRBJ2-7; 11 nucleotides match TRBD1. Germline trimming cut 5 bases from V and 4 bases from J; bases unmatched to any gene: 4. This CDR3 comprises 14 residues. The V gene's germline CDR1 is SEHNR and CDR2 FQNEAQ (reference sequence).

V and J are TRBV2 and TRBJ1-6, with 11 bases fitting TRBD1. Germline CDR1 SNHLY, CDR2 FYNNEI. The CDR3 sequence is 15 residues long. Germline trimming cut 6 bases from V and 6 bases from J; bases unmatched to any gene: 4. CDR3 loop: CASRAGQGVNSPLHF. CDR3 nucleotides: TGTGCCAGCAGGGCGGGACAGGGGGTTAATTCACCCCTCCACTTT.

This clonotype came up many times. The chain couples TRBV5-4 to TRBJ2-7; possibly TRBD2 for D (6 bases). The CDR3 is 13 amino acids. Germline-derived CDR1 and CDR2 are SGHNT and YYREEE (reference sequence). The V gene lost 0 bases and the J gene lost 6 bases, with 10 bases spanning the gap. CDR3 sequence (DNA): TGTGCCAGCAGCTTGGCCGCGGGGCCCGAGCAGTACTTC. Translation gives CASSLAAGPEQYF. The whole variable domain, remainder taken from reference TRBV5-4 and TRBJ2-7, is ETGVTQSPTHLIKTRGQQVTLRCSSQSGHNTVSWYQQALGQGPQFIFQYYREEENGRGNFPPRFSGLQFPNYSSELNVNALELDDSALYLCASSLAAGPEQYFGPGTRLTVT.

CDR3 residues: CASSPVAVENTYNEQFF. The CDR3 coding sequence is TGTGCCAGCTCCCCGGTGGCAGTTGAAAATACCTACAATGAGCAGTTCTTC. This chain joins TRBV18 and TRBJ2-1, with no clear D. The germline V gene has CDR1 KGHSH and CDR2 LQKENI. V gave up 6 bases and J gave up 2 bases, with 20 bases separating them. This CDR3 spans 17 amino acids.

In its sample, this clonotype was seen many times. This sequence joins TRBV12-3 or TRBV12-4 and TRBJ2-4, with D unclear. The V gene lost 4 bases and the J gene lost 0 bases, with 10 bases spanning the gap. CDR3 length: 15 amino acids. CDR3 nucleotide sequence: TGTGCCAGCAGTTGGGGTAATCTAGCCAAAAACATTCAGTACTTC. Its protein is CASSWGNLAKNIQYF.

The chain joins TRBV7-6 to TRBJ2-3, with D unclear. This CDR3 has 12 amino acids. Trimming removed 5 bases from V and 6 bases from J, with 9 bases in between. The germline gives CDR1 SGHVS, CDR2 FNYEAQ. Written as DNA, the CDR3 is TGTGCCAGCAGCCCCGTAGGGGATACGCAGTATTTT. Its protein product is CASSPVGDTQYF.

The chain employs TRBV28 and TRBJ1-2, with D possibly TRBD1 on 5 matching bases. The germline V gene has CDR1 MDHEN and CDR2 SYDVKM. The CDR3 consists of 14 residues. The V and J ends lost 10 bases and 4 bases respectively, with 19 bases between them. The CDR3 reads CATTTPAGLYGYTF. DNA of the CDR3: TGTGCCACCACGACCCCGGCGGGGCTCTATGGCTACACCTTC.

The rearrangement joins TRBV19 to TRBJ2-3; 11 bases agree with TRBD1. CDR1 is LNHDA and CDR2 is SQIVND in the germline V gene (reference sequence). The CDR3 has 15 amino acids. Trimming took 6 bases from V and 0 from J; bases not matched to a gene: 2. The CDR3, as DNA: TGTGCCAGTAGAGGGACAGGGGGAAGCACAGATACGCAGTATTTT. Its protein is CASRGTGGSTDTQYF.

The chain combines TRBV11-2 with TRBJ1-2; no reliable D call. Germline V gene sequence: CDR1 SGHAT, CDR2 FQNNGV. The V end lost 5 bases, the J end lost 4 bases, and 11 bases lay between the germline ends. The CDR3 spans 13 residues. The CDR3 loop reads CASSLERAYGYTF. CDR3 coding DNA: TGTGCCAGCAGCCTTGAAAGAGCCTATGGCTACACCTTC.

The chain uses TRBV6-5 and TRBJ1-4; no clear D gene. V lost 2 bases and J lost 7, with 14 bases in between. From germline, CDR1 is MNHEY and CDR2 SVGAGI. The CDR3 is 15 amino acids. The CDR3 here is CASSYAVRQPEKLFF. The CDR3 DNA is TGTGCCAGCAGTTACGCAGTCAGACAACCTGAAAAACTGTTTTTT.

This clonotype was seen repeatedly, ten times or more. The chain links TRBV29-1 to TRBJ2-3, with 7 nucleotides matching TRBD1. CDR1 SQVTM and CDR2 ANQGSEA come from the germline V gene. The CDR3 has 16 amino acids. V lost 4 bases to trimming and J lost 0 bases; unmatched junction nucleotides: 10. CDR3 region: CSVGDRDLKSTDTQYF. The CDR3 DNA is TGCAGCGTTGGAGACAGGGACCTAAAAAGCACAGATACGCAGTATTTT.

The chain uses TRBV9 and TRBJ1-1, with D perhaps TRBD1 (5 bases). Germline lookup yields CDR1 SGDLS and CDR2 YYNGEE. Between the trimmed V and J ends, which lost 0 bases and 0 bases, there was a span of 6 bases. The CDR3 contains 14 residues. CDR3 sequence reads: CASSVGQLNTEAFF. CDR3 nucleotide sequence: TGTGCCAGCAGCGTAGGACAGTTGAACACTGAAGCTTTCTTT.

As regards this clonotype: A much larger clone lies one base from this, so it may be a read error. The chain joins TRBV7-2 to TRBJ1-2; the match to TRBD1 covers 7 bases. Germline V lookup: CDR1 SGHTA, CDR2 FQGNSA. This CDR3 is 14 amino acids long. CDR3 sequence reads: CASSSTGPGYGHTF. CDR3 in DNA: TGTGCCAGCAGCTCGACAGGGCCAGGATATGGCCACACCTTC.

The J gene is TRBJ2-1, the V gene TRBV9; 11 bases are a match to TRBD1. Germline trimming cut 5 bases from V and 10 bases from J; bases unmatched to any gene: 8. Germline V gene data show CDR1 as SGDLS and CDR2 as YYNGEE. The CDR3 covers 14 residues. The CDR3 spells CASREGQGGKEQFF. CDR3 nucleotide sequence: TGTGCCAGCAGGGAGGGACAGGGGGGGAAGGAGCAGTTCTTC.

In nucleotides, the CDR3 is TGTGCCAGCAGTCTCACCGGGACAGGGGGATCATGGTATGGCTACACCTTC. Its protein product is CASSLTGTGGSWYGYTF. The chain has TRBV27 and TRBJ1-2; TRBD1 matches 11 bases. The V segment lost 5 bases and the J segment 5 bases; nucleotides outside the gene matches: 13. The germline V gene encodes CDR1 MNHEY and CDR2 SMNVEV (reference sequence). The CDR3 is made up of 17 amino acids.

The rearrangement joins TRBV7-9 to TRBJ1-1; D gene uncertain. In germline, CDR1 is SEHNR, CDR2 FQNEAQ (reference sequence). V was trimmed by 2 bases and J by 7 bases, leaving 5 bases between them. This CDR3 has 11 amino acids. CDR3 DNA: TGTGCCAGCAGCTTAATTTTTGAAGCTTTCTTT. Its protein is CASSLIFEAFF.

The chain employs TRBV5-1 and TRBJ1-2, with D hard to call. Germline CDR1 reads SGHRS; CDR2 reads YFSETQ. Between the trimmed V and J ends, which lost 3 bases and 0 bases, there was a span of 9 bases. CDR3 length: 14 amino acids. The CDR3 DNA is TGCGCCAGCAGCTCCGACGGATCTAACTATGGCTACACCTTC. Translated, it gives CASSSDGSNYGYTF.

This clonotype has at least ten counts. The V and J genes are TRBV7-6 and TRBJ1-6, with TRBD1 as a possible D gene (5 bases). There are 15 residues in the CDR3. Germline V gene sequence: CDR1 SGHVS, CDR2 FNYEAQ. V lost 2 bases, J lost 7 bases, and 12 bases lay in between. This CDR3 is CASSLTGPLNSPLHF. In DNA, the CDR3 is TGTGCCAGCAGCTTAACGGGACCGTTAAATTCACCCCTCCACTTT.

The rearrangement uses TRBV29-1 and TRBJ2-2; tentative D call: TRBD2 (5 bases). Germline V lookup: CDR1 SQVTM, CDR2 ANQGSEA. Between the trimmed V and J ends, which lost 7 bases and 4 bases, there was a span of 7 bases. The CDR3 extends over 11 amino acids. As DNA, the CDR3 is TGCAGCGCTGAGGGCACCGGGGAGCTGTTTTTT. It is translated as CSAEGTGELFF.

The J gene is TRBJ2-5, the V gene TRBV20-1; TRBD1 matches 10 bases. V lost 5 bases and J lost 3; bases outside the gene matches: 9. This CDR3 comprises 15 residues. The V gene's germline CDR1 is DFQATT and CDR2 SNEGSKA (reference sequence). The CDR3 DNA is TGCAGTGCTGTACCCCGGGACAGGGGAAAAGAGACCCAGTACTTC. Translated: CSAVPRDRGKETQYF.

For the CDR3, the DNA is TGTGCCAGCAGTCCCGTGGGCGGTGGCTACACCTTC. Its protein product is CASSPVGGGYTF. The chain uses TRBV28 and TRBJ1-2; no firm D call. This CDR3 comprises 12 residues. The V end lost 5 bases, the J end lost 7 bases, and 11 bases lay between the germline ends. Germline CDR1 reads MDHEN; CDR2 reads SYDVKM.

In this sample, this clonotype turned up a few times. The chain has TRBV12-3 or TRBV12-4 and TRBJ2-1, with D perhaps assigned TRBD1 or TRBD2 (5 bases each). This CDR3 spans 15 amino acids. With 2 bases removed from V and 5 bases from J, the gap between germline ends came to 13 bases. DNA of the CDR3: TGTGCCAGCAGTTTATTGACGGGGCTACACAATGAGCAGTTCTTC. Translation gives CASSLLTGLHNEQFF.

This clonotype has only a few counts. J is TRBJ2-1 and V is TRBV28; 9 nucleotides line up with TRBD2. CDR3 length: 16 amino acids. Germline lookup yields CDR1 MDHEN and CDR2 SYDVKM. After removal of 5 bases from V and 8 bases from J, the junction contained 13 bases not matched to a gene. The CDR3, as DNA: TGTGCCAGCAGTCCGTCCCGAGCGGGGGGCCACGATGAGCAGTTCTTC. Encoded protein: CASSPSRAGGHDEQFF.

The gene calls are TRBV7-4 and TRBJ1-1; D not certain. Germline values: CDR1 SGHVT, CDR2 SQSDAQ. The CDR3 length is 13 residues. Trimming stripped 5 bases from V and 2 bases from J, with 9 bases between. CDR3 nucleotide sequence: TGTGCCAGCAGCGACGGGAGCAACACTGAAGCTTTCTTT. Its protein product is CASSDGSNTEAFF.

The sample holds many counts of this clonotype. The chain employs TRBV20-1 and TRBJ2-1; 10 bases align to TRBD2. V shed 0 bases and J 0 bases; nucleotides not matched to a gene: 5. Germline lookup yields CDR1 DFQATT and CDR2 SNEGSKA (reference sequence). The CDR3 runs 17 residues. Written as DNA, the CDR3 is TGCAGTGCTAGAGATAGTAGCGGGGGGCTCTCCTACAATGAGCAGTTCTTC. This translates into CSARDSSGGLSYNEQFF.